This T cell receptor beta chain was recovered during a study of T cell responses to AZD1222 COVID-19 vaccine. Study conclusions and caveats: No day 14 peak samples; only post-peak repertoires were characterized. At baseline, just a handful of AZD1222 recipients tested seropositive. Unmutated variant regions reportedly attract nearly half of all spike-specific TCRs.

Germline-derived CDR1 and CDR2 are MGHDK and SYGVNS. The V segment lost 6 bases and the J segment 3 bases; nucleotides outside the gene matches: 8. The length of the CDR3 is 15 residues. Measured with immunoSEQ multiplex PCR; TCRdb has only the in-frame clones, and not every one. The data show 90,000 to 150,000 clones, with over 75% seen just once and over 3% held by the top ten. Comment on this clone: Its antigen is still unknown.

The TCR sequence derives from an adult in good health. The genes are TRBV25-1 and TRBJ1-3, with TRBD1 identical over 7 bases. The source material was peripheral blood, sampled on day 0 of AZD1222 vaccination. The CDR3 DNA reads TGTGCCAGCAGGCAAACAGGGGATTTTGGAAACACCATATATTTT. This translates into CASRQTGDFGNTIYF.